This T cell receptor beta chain stems from a study of response to subunit inactivated influenza vaccine. This clonotype was seen a few times. What it recognizes is unknown. Study findings and constraints: A suggestion made by the authors is that each seasonal influenza vaccination recruits few new T cells.

MiXCR was run by TCRdb on the RT-PCR reads, yielding one entry per CDR3 protein. The table lists 300,000 to 350,000 distinct CDR3 sequences, around 20% of them singletons. Sequenced material: PBMCs from blood, taken 21 months after vaccination. The sequence was obtained from a man between 45 and 75 years old who received an inactivated influenza vaccine.

DNA for the CDR3: TGTGCCAGCCGTCGTGGGGTAGGTCCTGAAGCTTTCTTT. This gives the protein CASRRGVGPEAFF. The rearrangement joins TRBV12-3 or TRBV12-4 to TRBJ1-1; no firm D call. V was clipped by 8 bases and J by 6 bases, with 16 bases between them. The CDR3 totals 13 residues.